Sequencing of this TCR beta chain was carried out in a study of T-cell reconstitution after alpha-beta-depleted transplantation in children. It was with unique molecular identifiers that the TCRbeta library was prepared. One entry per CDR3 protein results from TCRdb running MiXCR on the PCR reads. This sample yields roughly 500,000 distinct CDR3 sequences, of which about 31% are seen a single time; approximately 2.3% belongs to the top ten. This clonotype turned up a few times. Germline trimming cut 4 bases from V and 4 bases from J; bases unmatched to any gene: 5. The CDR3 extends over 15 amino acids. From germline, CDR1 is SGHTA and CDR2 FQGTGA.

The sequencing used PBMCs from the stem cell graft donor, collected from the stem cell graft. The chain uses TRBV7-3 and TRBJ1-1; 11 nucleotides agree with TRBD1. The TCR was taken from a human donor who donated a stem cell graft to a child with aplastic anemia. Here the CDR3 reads CASSSGTGGSTEAFF. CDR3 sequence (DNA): TGTGCCAGCAGCTCCGGGACAGGGGGTTCCACTGAAGCTTTCTTT.